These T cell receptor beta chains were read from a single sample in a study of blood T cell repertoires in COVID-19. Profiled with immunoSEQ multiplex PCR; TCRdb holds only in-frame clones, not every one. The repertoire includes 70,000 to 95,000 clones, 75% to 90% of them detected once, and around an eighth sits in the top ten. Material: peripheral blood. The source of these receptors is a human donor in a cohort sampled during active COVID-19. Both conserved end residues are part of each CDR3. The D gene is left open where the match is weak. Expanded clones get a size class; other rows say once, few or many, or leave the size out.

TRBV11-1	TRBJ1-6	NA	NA	TGTGCCAGCAGCGTGGACAGAAATAATTCACCCCTCCACTTT	CASSVDRNNSPLHF
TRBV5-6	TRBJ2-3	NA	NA	TGTGCCAGCAGCTTGGTCGGGGTGACAGATACGCAGTATTTT	CASSLVGVTDTQYF
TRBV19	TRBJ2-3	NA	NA	TGTGCCAGTAGTTTCAGGGGCTCAGATACGCAGTATTTT	CASSFRGSDTQYF
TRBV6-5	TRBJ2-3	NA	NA	TGTGCCAGCAGTTACTCGTTGATGGGGGGATTTCGGACGCAGTATTTT	CASSYSLMGGFRTQYF
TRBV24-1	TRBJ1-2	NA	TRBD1	TGTGCCACCAGTGACCCGACAGGGGTCGGCTACACCTTC	CATSDPTGVGYTF
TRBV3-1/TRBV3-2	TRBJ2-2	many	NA	TGTGCCAGCAGCCAAGTACAAAACACCGGGGAGCTGTTTTTT	CASSQVQNTGELFF
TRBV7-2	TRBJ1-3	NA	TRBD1	TGTGCCAGCAGCTTAATGACAGGGGGCGGAAACACCATATATTTT	CASSLMTGGGNTIYF
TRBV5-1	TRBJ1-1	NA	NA	TGCGCCAGCAGCCTAACTACTGGACGGGGTTTCTTT	CASSLTTGRGFF
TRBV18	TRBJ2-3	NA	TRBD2	TGTGCCAGCTCACCAGTCGGGGGGGCCGCAGATACGCAGTATTTT	CASSPVGGAADTQYF
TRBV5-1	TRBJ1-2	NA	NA	TGCGCCAGCAGCTCCTCCGGGGTACTATTAGGCTACACCTTC	CASSSSGVLLGYTF
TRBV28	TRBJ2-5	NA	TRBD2	TGTGCCAGCAGTGTGCCCGGGGGGGCCGAGACCCAGTACTTC	CASSVPGGAETQYF
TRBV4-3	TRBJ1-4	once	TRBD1	TGCGCCAGCAGCCACCGCAAGGGGGCTTCTAATGAAAAACTGTTTTTT	CASSHRKGASNEKLFF
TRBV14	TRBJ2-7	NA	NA	TGTGCCAGCAGCCAAGGGGGTCAGGGGCGGTACGAGCAGTACTTC	CASSQGGQGRYEQYF
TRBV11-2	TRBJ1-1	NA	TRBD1	TGTGCCAGCACCTTTACCATCGGGACAGGGAACACTGAAGCTTTCTTT	CASTFTIGTGNTEAFF
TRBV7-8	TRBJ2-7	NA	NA	TGTGCCAGCAGCCCATCAGGGGTCTACGAGCAGTACTTC	CASSPSGVYEQYF
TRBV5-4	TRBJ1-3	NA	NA	TGTGCCAGCAGCTTGGGGAGGGGCGACTCTGGAAACACCATATATTTT	CASSLGRGDSGNTIYF
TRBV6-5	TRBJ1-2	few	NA	TGTGCCAGCAGTTACTCGACGACTTATGGCTACACCTTC	CASSYSTTYGYTF
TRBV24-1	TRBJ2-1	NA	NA	TGTGCCACCAGTGACCCTGGGACTTCCAATGAGCAGTTCTTC	CATSDPGTSNEQFF
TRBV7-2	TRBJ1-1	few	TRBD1	TGTGCCAGCAGCTTAAGGTCCAGGGGGATGGGAACTGAAGCTTTCTTT	CASSLRSRGMGTEAFF
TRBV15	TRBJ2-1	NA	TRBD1	TGTGCCACCAGCAGGGACAGGGGGCGGCACAATGAGCAGTTCTTC	CATSRDRGRHNEQFF
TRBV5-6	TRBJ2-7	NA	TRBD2	TGTGCCAGCAGCTTGGTACTAGCGGGGGTCTCCTACGAGCAGTACTTC	CASSLVLAGVSYEQYF
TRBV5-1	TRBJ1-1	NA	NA	TGCGCCAGCAGCTTTGGACAACTTATGAACACTGAAGCTTTCTTT	CASSFGQLMNTEAFF
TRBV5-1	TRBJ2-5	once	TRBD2	TGCGCCAGCAGCTCCGGACTAGCGGGGGGCCCAGGGCAAGAGACCCAGTACTTC	CASSSGLAGGPGQETQYF
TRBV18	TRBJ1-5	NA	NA	TGTGCCAGCTCACCACAAAGAATGCGGTCTTATAGCAATCAGCCCCAGCATTTT	CASSPQRMRSYSNQPQHF